This entry lists 27 T cell receptor beta chains sequenced from one sample in a study of blood T cell repertoires in COVID-19. Clones were read by immunoSEQ multiplex PCR, and TCRdb kept only the in-frame ones, dropping some. The sample shows tens of thousands of clones, 80% to 90% of them seen only once. Specimen: peripheral blood. Receptor source: a man in his 60s with acute or convalescent COVID-19.

This rearrangement joins TRBV30 to TRBJ1-4; possibly TRBD1 for D (6 bases). The CDR3 runs to 13 residues. Germline CDR1 is GTSNPN and CDR2 is SVGIG (reference sequence). Trimming took off 3 bases at V and 4 bases at J, with 9 bases between the two ends. DNA of the CDR3: TGTGCCTGGAGCGCAGGGGTTAATGAAAAACTGTTTTTT. Its protein is CAWSAGVNEKLFF.

This rearrangement joins TRBV12-5 to TRBJ2-3, with no clear D. The CDR3 length is 14 residues. Germline CDR1 LGHNT, CDR2 FRNRAP. The V end lost 1 base, the J end lost 1 base, and 6 bases lay between the germline ends. The DNA of the CDR3 is TGTGCTAGTGGTTTGGACCGGGGCACAGATACGCAGTATTTT. Protein product: CASGLDRGTDTQYF.

This chain links TRBV6-5 with TRBJ2-1; 11 bases agree with TRBD2. The CDR3 length is 14 residues. Germline CDR1 MNHEY, CDR2 SVGAGI. V lost 7 bases and J lost 7; bases outside the gene matches: 6. CDR3 in amino acids: CASKLAGGGNEQFF. The CDR3 nucleotides are TGTGCCAGCAAGCTAGCGGGGGGAGGGAATGAGCAGTTCTTC.

This clone was seen just once. This chain uses TRBV27 with TRBJ1-2; 11 positions match TRBD1. Trimming at V came to 2 bases and at J to 8 bases, leaving 1 base not matched to a gene. The CDR3 has 13 residues. The V gene's germline CDR1 is MNHEY and CDR2 SMNVEV (reference sequence). The CDR3, as DNA: TGTGCCAGCAGTTTAGGACAGGGGGCCGGCTACACCTTC. It codes for CASSLGQGAGYTF.

The chain has TRBV2 and TRBJ1-5, with D perhaps matching TRBD1 (6 bases). The ends were cut back, 4 bases at V and 2 bases at J, with 9 bases in the middle. The germline gives CDR1 SNHLY, CDR2 FYNNEI. The CDR3 loop spans 14 amino acids. This CDR3 is CASSARQGNQPQHF. As DNA, the CDR3 is TGTGCCAGCAGTGCTAGACAGGGCAATCAGCCCCAGCATTTT.

The V gene is TRBV7-3, the J gene TRBJ2-1; D remains ambiguous. The germline CDR1 and CDR2 sequences are SGHTA and FQGTGA. Deletions cut 5 bases from V and 10 bases from J, with 15 bases between. The CDR3 has 13 amino acids. CDR3 sequence reads: CASSRDWLKEQFF. Here the CDR3 DNA reads TGTGCCAGCAGCCGCGACTGGCTGAAGGAGCAGTTCTTC. Full variable domain (missing parts from reference TRBV7-3 and TRBJ2-1): GAGVSQTPSNKVTEKGKYVELRCDPISGHTALYWYRQSLGQGPEFLIYFQGTGAADDSGLPNDRFFAVRPEGSVSTLKIQRTERGDSAVYLCASSRDWLKEQFFGPGTRLTVL.

This chain joins TRBV19 and TRBJ2-7; a weak D match, TRBD2 (5 bases). The germline V gene has CDR1 LNHDA and CDR2 SQIVND (reference sequence). Trimming took off 0 bases at V and 2 bases at J, with 5 bases between the two ends. The CDR3 sequence is 13 residues long. For the CDR3, the DNA is TGTGCCAGTAGTATAGAGGGAGCCTACGAGCAGTACTTC. Translated, it gives CASSIEGAYEQYF. The full variable domain, rest sourced from reference TRBV19 and TRBJ2-7, is DGGITQSPKYLFRKEGQNVTLSCEQNLNHDAMYWYRQDPGQGLRLIYYSQIVNDFQKGDIAEGYSVSREKKESFPLTVTSAQKNPTAFYLCASSIEGAYEQYFGPGTRLTVT.

The gene calls are TRBV9 and TRBJ1-1; the match to TRBD1 covers 12 bases. Germline V gene sequence: CDR1 SGDLS, CDR2 YYNGEE. This CDR3 contains 15 residues. Trimming removed 1 base from V and 6 bases from J; junction bases left unmatched: 4. The CDR3 region has the DNA TGTGCCAGCAGCGTAACGGGACAGGGGGCCCCTGAAGCTTTCTTT. This encodes CASSVTGQGAPEAFF. Full variable domain (remainder filled in from reference TRBV9 and TRBJ1-1): DSGVTQTPKHLITATGQRVTLRCSPRSGDLSVYWYQQSLDQGLQFLIQYYNGEERAKGNILERFSAQQFPDLHSELNLSSLELGDSALYFCASSVTGQGAPEAFFGQGTRLTVV.

This clone was seen just once. The gene calls are TRBV7-9 and TRBJ1-6, with TRBD1 matching over 8 bases. Trimming removed 0 bases from V and 7 bases from J; junction bases left unmatched: 8. The CDR3 spans 17 residues. CDR1 SEHNR and CDR2 FQNEAQ come from the germline V gene (reference sequence). The chain's CDR3 is CASSLASQGATNSPLHF. The DNA of the CDR3 is TGTGCCAGCAGCTTAGCCTCCCAGGGGGCGACGAATTCACCCCTCCACTTT.

The J gene is TRBJ1-6, the V gene TRBV24-1; unclear D gene. The CDR3 is 16 residues long. Germline V gene sequence: CDR1 KGHDR, CDR2 SFDVKD. Trimming removed 0 bases at V and 6 bases at J, with 11 bases between. DNA for the CDR3: TGTGCCACCAGTGATTTGCCTATACAGAGTAATTCACCCCTCCACTTT. It translates to CATSDLPIQSNSPLHF.

This sequence joins TRBV6-5 and TRBJ1-6; 10 bases are shared with TRBD1. The CDR3 is 15 residues long. CDR1 and CDR2 from the germline V gene are MNHEY and SVGAGI. V was clipped by 6 bases and J by 7 bases; unmatched bases: 6. CDR3 amino acids: CASRAGTGENSPLHF. The DNA for the CDR3 is TGTGCCAGCAGAGCTGGGACAGGGGAAAATTCACCCCTCCACTTT.

This chain uses TRBV7-3 with TRBJ1-1; D call uncertain. V was cut by 3 bases and J by 4 bases, with 9 bases left in between. The CDR3 sequence is 13 residues long. Germline V gene lookup returns CDR1 SGHTA and CDR2 FQGTGA. The chain's CDR3 is CASSFASGTEAFF. As DNA, the CDR3 is TGTGCCAGCAGCTTTGCCTCCGGCACTGAAGCTTTCTTT.

This clone was seen just once. The genes are TRBV5-1 and TRBJ1-2, with D perhaps matching TRBD1 (6 bases). V lost 4 bases and J 4 bases, leaving 17 bases between the germline ends. The CDR3 is 15 amino acids. CDR1 is SGHRS and CDR2 is YFSETQ in the germline V gene. CDR3 coding DNA: TGCGCCAGCAGCCACTCTCAGGGGAGCAGCTATGGCTACACCTTC. Protein: CASSHSQGSSYGYTF.

This rearrangement joins TRBV6-6 to TRBJ1-3; perhaps TRBD1 as D (6 bases). The germline V gene has CDR1 MNHNY and CDR2 SVGAGI (reference sequence). Trimming pared 6 bases from V and 4 bases from J, leaving 16 bases between. The CDR3 contains 15 residues. Here the CDR3 DNA reads TGTGCCAGCAGAACAACAGGGTTGCAAGGAAACACCATATATTTT. Protein product: CASRTTGLQGNTIYF.

This chain uses TRBV27 with TRBJ2-2; D possibly corresponds to TRBD2 (6 bases). Trimming took off 2 bases at V and 5 bases at J, with 6 bases between the two ends. The CDR3 sequence is 13 residues long. Germline loops: CDR1 MNHEY, CDR2 SMNVEV (reference sequence). This CDR3 is CASSLRGTGELFF. The CDR3 region has the DNA TGTGCCAGCAGTTTACGGGGGACCGGGGAGCTGTTTTTT.

V is TRBV10-3 and J is TRBJ2-1; no definite D call. Germline loops: CDR1 ENHRY, CDR2 SYGVKD. Trimming shortened V by 8 bases and J by 1 base, and 18 bases separated the two germline ends. The CDR3 runs 16 residues. The CDR3 DNA sequence: TGTGCCATCGCGCTGAATGCCGCTGCTTCCTACAATGAGCAGTTCTTC. This encodes CAIALNAAASYNEQFF.

The chain couples TRBV5-6 to TRBJ2-3; D perhaps matches TRBD2 (6 bases). V lost 0 bases, J lost 1 base, and 9 bases lay in between. The CDR3 length is 15 residues. Germline CDR1 is SGHDT and CDR2 is YYEEEE. CDR3 sequence reads: CASSLAGGGTDTQYF. CDR3 coding DNA: TGTGCCAGCAGCTTGGCCGGAGGGGGCACAGATACGCAGTATTTT.

This clone was observed a handful of times. V and J are TRBV5-1 and TRBJ1-1, with no clear D. The CDR3 contains 13 residues. V lost 0 bases and J lost 5, with 8 bases in between. CDR1 is SGHRS and CDR2 is YFSETQ in the germline V gene. For the CDR3, the DNA is TGCGCCAGCAGCTTGGAACCGGTGACTGAAGCTTTCTTT. The encoded protein is CASSLEPVTEAFF. Complete variable domain (other parts from reference TRBV5-1 and TRBJ1-1): KAGVTQTPRYLIKTRGQQVTLSCSPISGHRSVSWYQQTPGQGLQFLFEYFSETQRNKGNFPGRFSGRQFSNSRSEMNVSTLELGDSALYLCASSLEPVTEAFFGQGTRLTVV.

The V call is TRBV7-9, the J call TRBJ2-4; weak D call: TRBD2 (6 bases). The CDR3 runs 16 residues. The germline gives CDR1 SEHNR, CDR2 FQNEAQ (reference sequence). Trimming cost V 5 bases and J 0 bases, with 14 bases left between them. CDR3 residues: CASSHSGDLAKNIQYF. CDR3 in DNA: TGTGCCAGCAGCCATTCGGGGGATTTAGCCAAAAACATTCAGTACTTC.

This clone was counted a single time. V usage is TRBV18 and J usage is TRBJ2-2, with D possibly being TRBD1 (6 bases). From germline, CDR1 is KGHSH and CDR2 LQKENI. V was clipped by 1 base and J by 5 bases, with 14 bases between them. The CDR3 extends over 16 amino acids. The CDR3 DNA reads as TGTGCCAGCTCACCACAGCCAGGGGATCTTACCGGGGAGCTGTTTTTT. Its translation: CASSPQPGDLTGELFF.

J is TRBJ2-3 and V is TRBV19, with a weak D call TRBD2 (5 bases). CDR3 length equals 15 residues. Deletions cut 6 bases from V and 0 bases from J, with 13 bases between. Germline loops: CDR1 LNHDA, CDR2 SQIVND (reference sequence). CDR3 DNA: TGTGCCAGTAGGGAAAGCGGTACTAGCACAGATACGCAGTATTTT. Its protein is CASRESGTSTDTQYF.

This chain uses TRBV12-5 with TRBJ2-3, with TRBD2 as a possible D gene (5 bases). Trimming removed 5 bases at V and 6 bases at J, with 15 bases between. Germline V lookup: CDR1 LGHNT, CDR2 FRNRAP. The CDR3 loop spans 14 amino acids. The CDR3 DNA sequence: TGTGCTAGTGGTCCGGGGTTTAGCTTGGATACGCAGTATTTT. Its protein product is CASGPGFSLDTQYF.

The chain has TRBV7-3 and TRBJ2-7; 7 nucleotides align to TRBD2. This CDR3 is 12 amino acids long. CDR1 SGHTA and CDR2 FQGTGA come from the germline V gene. The V and J ends lost 2 bases and 6 bases, in that order; junction bases with no gene match: 1. CDR3 sequence (DNA): TGTGCCAGCAGCTTATGGGGGGGCGAGCAGTACTTC. Protein sequence: CASSLWGGEQYF.

The rearrangement joins TRBV19 to TRBJ2-7, with 8 bases fitting TRBD2. Germline V gene data show CDR1 as LNHDA and CDR2 as SQIVND (reference sequence). The CDR3 consists of 16 residues. V lost 3 bases, J lost 3 bases, and 10 bases stayed unmatched. Written as DNA, the CDR3 is TGTGCCAGTAGTATTGCATCGGGACTAGTCGGCTACGAGCAGTACTTC. It is translated as CASSIASGLVGYEQYF. Using reference TRBV19 and TRBJ2-7 for the parts outside the CDR3, the full variable domain is DGGITQSPKYLFRKEGQNVTLSCEQNLNHDAMYWYRQDPGQGLRLIYYSQIVNDFQKGDIAEGYSVSREKKESFPLTVTSAQKNPTAFYLCASSIASGLVGYEQYFGPGTRLTVT.

The rearrangement uses TRBV6-5 and TRBJ1-1; D is possibly TRBD1 (5 bases). The length of the CDR3 is 14 residues. V gave up 6 bases and J gave up 1 base, with 12 bases separating them. Germline CDR1 is MNHEY and CDR2 is SVGAGI. DNA of the CDR3: TGTGCCAGCAGAAAAGGGGTTGCGAACACTGAAGCTTTCTTT. It encodes CASRKGVANTEAFF.

The J gene is TRBJ1-3, the V gene TRBV14; 10 bases fit TRBD1. Germline values: CDR1 SGHDN, CDR2 FVKESK. The J segment lost 0 bases and the V segment lost 3 bases, leaving 2 bases of the junction unmatched. The CDR3 is 16 residues long. The CDR3 bases are TGTGCCAGCAGCCAGGGACAGGGGTACTCTGGAAACACCATATATTTT. It is translated as CASSQGQGYSGNTIYF.

The CDR3 DNA is TGCGCCAGCAGATCGGAGGGAGCGGGGGTTGTTACGCAGTATTTT. Amino acid sequence: CASRSEGAGVVTQYF. The rearrangement links TRBV5-1 to TRBJ2-3, with TRBD2 matching 8 bases. With V trimmed by 5 bases and J by 8 bases, 13 bases remained unmatched. Germline V lookup: CDR1 SGHRS, CDR2 YFSETQ. The length of the CDR3 is 15 residues.